One sample yielded the 13 T cell receptor beta chains listed below, sequenced in a study of identifying expanded T cells in peripheral blood. Some clones are missing from TCRdb's copy, which holds only in-frame ones; the method was immunoSEQ multiplex PCR. Of around 100,000 clones detected, around nine tenths appear once; the ten largest clones hold about a sixth. The sample taken for sequencing was blood. Every receptor here comes from a person aged 18 to 75 in good health.

This chain links TRBV11-2 with TRBJ2-3; unclear D gene. CDR3 length equals 14 residues. V was clipped by 1 base and J by 6 bases, with 11 bases between them. Germline values: CDR1 SGHAT, CDR2 FQNNGV. The CDR3 nucleotides are TGTGCCAGCAGCTTAGGAGTCCCGCCCGATACGCAGTATTTT. Protein sequence: CASSLGVPPDTQYF. Drawing the rest from reference TRBV11-2 and TRBJ2-3, the complete variable domain is EAGVAQSPRYKIIEKRQSVAFWCNPISGHATLYWYQQILGQGPKLLIQFQNNGVVDDSQLPKDRFSAERLKGVDSTLKIQPAKLEDSAVYLCASSLGVPPDTQYFGPGTRLTVL.

Of note for this clone: The junction differs from germline at one of its ends, possibly a read error. V is TRBV27 and J is TRBJ2-1, with a possible D match to TRBD1 (7 bases). This CDR3 has 13 amino acids. The germline V gene encodes CDR1 MNHEY and CDR2 SMNVEV (reference sequence). The CDR3 region is CSSMQGGGDEQFF. The CDR3 DNA follows: TGTTCCAGTATGCAGGGGGGCGGCGATGAGCAGTTCTTC.

The chain carries TRBV9 and TRBJ2-3; D gene uncertain. V lost 0 bases and J 3 bases, leaving 5 bases between the germline ends. CDR3 length: 13 amino acids. Germline CDR1 and CDR2: SGDLS and YYNGEE. Here the CDR3 DNA reads TGTGCCAGCAGCGTAGGGGTGACAGATACGCAGTATTTT. Amino acids: CASSVGVTDTQYF. The entire variable domain, with the rest obtained from reference TRBV9 and TRBJ2-3, is as follows: DSGVTQTPKHLITATGQRVTLRCSPRSGDLSVYWYQQSLDQGLQFLIQYYNGEERAKGNILERFSAQQFPDLHSELNLSSLELGDSALYFCASSVGVTDTQYFGPGTRLTVL.

The chain recombines TRBV4-3 with TRBJ2-7, with D possibly TRBD2 on 6 matching bases. V was clipped by 3 bases and J by 2 bases, with 11 bases between them. Germline V gene sequence: CDR1 LGHNA, CDR2 YSLEER. This CDR3 spans 14 amino acids. The CDR3 DNA is TGCGCCAGCAGCCATGGGACTGGTACCTACGAGCAGTACTTC. Translated, it gives CASSHGTGTYEQYF.

CDR3 sequence reads: CASSAGQPILAGGYTF. The CDR3 DNA follows: TGTGCCAGCAGCGCGGGACAGCCGATCCTCGCGGGTGGCTACACCTTC. This rearrangement joins TRBV9 to TRBJ1-2, with TRBD1 identical over 7 bases. The V and J ends lost 3 bases and 7 bases, in that order; junction bases with no gene match: 15. The length of the CDR3 is 16 residues. Germline CDR1 reads SGDLS; CDR2 reads YYNGEE. The full variable domain, its missing parts supplied by reference TRBV9 and TRBJ1-2, is DSGVTQTPKHLITATGQRVTLRCSPRSGDLSVYWYQQSLDQGLQFLIQYYNGEERAKGNILERFSAQQFPDLHSELNLSSLELGDSALYFCASSAGQPILAGGYTFGSGTRLTVV.

The count of this clone is one. V gene TRBV4-3 combines with J gene TRBJ2-7; weak D call: TRBD2 (6 bases). Between the trimmed V and J ends, which lost 1 base and 3 bases, there was a span of 10 bases. From germline, CDR1 is LGHNA and CDR2 YSLEER. The length of the CDR3 is 14 residues. The CDR3 nucleotides read TGCGCCAGCAGCCAAGGGAGGGTCGACTACGAGCAGTACTTC. Encoded protein: CASSQGRVDYEQYF.

V usage is TRBV6-5 and J usage is TRBJ1-1, with no clear D. Germline-derived CDR1 and CDR2 are MNHEY and SVGAGI. CDR3 size: 14 residues. V lost 4 bases and J lost 3, with 12 bases in between. CDR3 protein: CASSSRGVYTEAFF. CDR3 coding DNA: TGTGCCAGCAGTTCTCGGGGTGTATACACTGAAGCTTTCTTT.

The gene calls are TRBV2 and TRBJ1-1; D is ambiguous. Germline-derived CDR1 and CDR2 are SNHLY and FYNNEI. The V gene lost 10 bases and the J gene lost 0 bases, with 15 bases spanning the gap. This CDR3 contains 14 residues. For the CDR3, the DNA is TGTGCCACCACCCTAGAGAGGCTGAACACTGAAGCTTTCTTT. Translated, it gives CATTLERLNTEAFF.

The chain couples TRBV5-1 to TRBJ2-3; 7 bases map to TRBD2. Germline V gene sequence: CDR1 SGHRS, CDR2 YFSETQ. V lost 4 bases and J lost 3; bases outside the gene matches: 14. The CDR3 extends over 17 amino acids. The CDR3 nucleotides read TGCGCCAGCAGCCCCATCCTCTTGGACGGGGGGACAGATACGCAGTATTTT. Encoded protein: CASSPILLDGGTDTQYF. The whole variable domain, filled in from reference TRBV5-1 and TRBJ2-3, reads KAGVTQTPRYLIKTRGQQVTLSCSPISGHRSVSWYQQTPGQGLQFLFEYFSETQRNKGNFPGRFSGRQFSNSRSEMNVSTLELGDSALYLCASSPILLDGGTDTQYFGPGTRLTVL.

The J gene is TRBJ2-7, the V gene TRBV9; 11 nucleotides line up with TRBD2. The CDR3 consists of 17 residues. Germline lookup yields CDR1 SGDLS and CDR2 YYNGEE. V gave up 0 bases and J gave up 2 bases; unmatched junction bases: 7. For the CDR3, the DNA is TGTGCCAGCAGCGTAGCCCCCGGGACTAGCGGCCCCTACGAGCAGTACTTC. The encoded protein is CASSVAPGTSGPYEQYF.

V and J are TRBV7-2 and TRBJ2-1; 10 bases map to TRBD2. The CDR3 has 19 amino acids. Germline V gene sequence: CDR1 SGHTA, CDR2 FQGNSA. J was trimmed by 4 bases and V by 5 bases; bases with no gene match: 17. CDR3 coding DNA: TGTGCCAGCAGCCCCCGAGGGGGAGCTAGCGGGGGCGCTTACAATGAGCAGTTCTTC. Translating gives CASSPRGGASGGAYNEQFF.

This clone was recorded only once. V usage is TRBV5-1 and J usage is TRBJ2-3; no reliable D call. Trimming stripped 0 bases from V and 3 bases from J, with 2 bases between. Germline lookup yields CDR1 SGHRS and CDR2 YFSETQ. The CDR3 covers 12 residues. CDR3 bases: TGCGCCAGCAGCTTGGAAACAGATACGCAGTATTTT. This encodes CASSLETDTQYF. The entire variable domain, with the rest obtained from reference TRBV5-1 and TRBJ2-3, is as follows: KAGVTQTPRYLIKTRGQQVTLSCSPISGHRSVSWYQQTPGQGLQFLFEYFSETQRNKGNFPGRFSGRQFSNSRSEMNVSTLELGDSALYLCASSLETDTQYFGPGTRLTVL.

CDR3 nucleotide sequence: TGCGCCAGCAGTGAAACCAGGGGGTACACTGAAGCTTTCTTT. Translating it yields CASSETRGYTEAFF. The chain employs TRBV10-2 and TRBJ1-1, with 7 bases aligning to TRBD1. The CDR3 consists of 14 residues. Germline loops: CDR1 WSHSY, CDR2 SAAADI. Trimming took 3 bases from V and 3 from J; bases not matched to a gene: 4.